A single TCR beta chain is shown here with its context. In the naive CD8 group, cells lacked CD45RO and were positively selected for CCR7, so terminally differentiated effector memory CD45RA+ cells were left out. The data stem from a study of shared clonotypes between healthy human individuals. Over several immunoSEQ plates, each subset's genomic DNA was distributed in even portions. Assay used: immunoSEQ multiplex PCR; TCRdb lists only in-frame clones, some missing. The table shows some 2,000,000 clones, with about 95% occurring only once. The sequencing sample was made of naive CD8+ T cells sorted from blood. The sequence was obtained from a man in his late teens or twenties in good health.

The CDR3 DNA sequence: TGTGCCAGCAGGGGCCATGCCGGGTACGAGCAGTACTTC. Its protein product is CASRGHAGYEQYF. The rearrangement uses TRBV2 and TRBJ2-7, with D uncertain. This CDR3 has 13 residues. With 6 bases removed from V and 4 bases from J, the gap between germline ends came to 13 bases. Per germline, CDR1 SNHLY and CDR2 FYNNEI.